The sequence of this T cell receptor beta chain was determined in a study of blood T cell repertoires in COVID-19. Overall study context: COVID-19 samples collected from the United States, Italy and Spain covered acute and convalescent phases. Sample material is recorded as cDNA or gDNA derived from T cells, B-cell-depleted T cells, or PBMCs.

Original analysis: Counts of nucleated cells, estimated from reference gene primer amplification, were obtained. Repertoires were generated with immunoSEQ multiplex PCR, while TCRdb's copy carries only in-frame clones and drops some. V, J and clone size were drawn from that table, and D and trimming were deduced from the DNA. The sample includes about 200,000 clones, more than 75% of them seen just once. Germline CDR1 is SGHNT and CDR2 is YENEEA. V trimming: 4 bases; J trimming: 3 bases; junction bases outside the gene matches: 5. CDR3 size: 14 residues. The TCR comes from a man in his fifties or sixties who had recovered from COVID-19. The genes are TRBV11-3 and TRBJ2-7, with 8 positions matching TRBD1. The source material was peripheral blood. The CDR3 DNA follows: TGTGCCAGCAGCTCCCACACAGGGGGCTACGAGCAGTACTTC. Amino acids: CASSSHTGGYEQYF.